Listed here are 8 T cell receptor beta chains from one sample, sequenced in a study of blood T cell repertoires in COVID-19. Sequenced by immunoSEQ multiplex PCR; TCRdb stores in-frame clones only, minus some. The data contain 300,000 to 450,000 clones, about 89% of them seen just once; the ten biggest clones take up approximately 3%. Sequencing was carried out using peripheral blood. The receptor source for this set is a woman aged 25 to 45 with COVID-19, enrolled during active disease.

This chain uses TRBV7-2 with TRBJ2-7; D uncertain. The CDR3 consists of 15 residues. V lost 1 base to trimming and J lost 0 bases, with 10 bases between them. CDR1 and CDR2 from the germline V gene are SGHTA and FQGNSA. The CDR3 DNA reads as TGTGCCAGCAGCTTAGTTGTTGGCAACTCCTACGAGCAGTACTTC. Translated: CASSLVVGNSYEQYF.

CDR3 loop: CASSLTAGLSSYEQYF. CDR3 in DNA: TGTGCCAGCAGCTTAACGGCGGGACTGTCGTCCTACGAGCAGTACTTC. This chain joins TRBV7-2 and TRBJ2-7, with a tentative D call TRBD2 (6 bases). Germline loops: CDR1 SGHTA, CDR2 FQGNSA. V was trimmed by 2 bases and J by 1 base, leaving 15 bases between them. There are 16 residues in the CDR3.

This sequence joins TRBV2 and TRBJ1-2, with D maybe TRBD1 (5 bases). V was cut by 6 bases and J by 5 bases, with 22 bases left in between. The CDR3 is 16 amino acids. CDR1 is SNHLY and CDR2 is FYNNEI in the germline V gene. The CDR3 loop is CASRGPEQGRGYGYTF. The DNA of the CDR3 is TGTGCCAGCAGGGGCCCTGAGCAGGGTCGGGGGTATGGCTACACCTTC.

As regards this clone: The junction departs from the called germline gene at one end, perhaps through a read error. The chain carries TRBV6-6 and TRBJ2-3; D is uncertain. This CDR3 comprises 14 residues. CDR1 is MNHNY and CDR2 is SVGAGI in the germline V gene (reference sequence). CDR3 sequence: CASSDSGSTDTQYF. CDR3 bases: TGTGCCAGCAGTGACTCCGGGAGCACAGATACGCAGTATTTT.

V is TRBV19 and J is TRBJ2-2; D perhaps matches TRBD1 (5 bases). V dropped 6 bases and J dropped 1 base, with 15 bases sitting between them. Germline V gene data show CDR1 as LNHDA and CDR2 as SQIVND (reference sequence). The CDR3 has 16 residues. The CDR3 here is CASRSGPAKNTGELFF. Here the CDR3 DNA reads TGTGCCAGTAGGTCAGGGCCGGCCAAGAACACCGGGGAGCTGTTTTTT.

The chain employs TRBV5-1 and TRBJ1-1; D remains unclear. Trimming removed 3 bases from V and 5 bases from J, with 11 bases in between. Per germline, CDR1 SGHRS and CDR2 YFSETQ. The CDR3 is made up of 13 amino acids. The CDR3: CASSSRRETEAFF. CDR3 bases: TGCGCCAGCAGCTCCAGGCGGGAAACTGAAGCTTTCTTT.

The V and J genes are TRBV28 and TRBJ1-1; D unresolved. The germline V gene has CDR1 MDHEN and CDR2 SYDVKM. V was shortened by 9 bases and J by 3 bases, with 11 bases between the two germline ends. CDR3 length: 12 amino acids. This CDR3 is CASEDGDTEAFF. CDR3 nucleotides: TGTGCCAGTGAAGACGGGGACACTGAAGCTTTCTTT.

The V gene is TRBV28, the J gene TRBJ1-1; D not resolved. Germline V gene sequence: CDR1 MDHEN, CDR2 SYDVKM. The CDR3 covers 11 residues. V dropped 7 bases and J dropped 3 bases, with 6 bases sitting between them. CDR3 DNA: TGTGCCAGCACCGAGTACACTGAAGCTTTCTTT. This translates into CASTEYTEAFF.